This passage covers 14 T cell receptor beta chains from one sample sequenced in a study of early T cells in non-severe SARS-CoV-2 infection. A single record per CDR3 protein comes from TCRdb applying MiXCR to the 5' RACE reads. The sample has tens of thousands of distinct CDR3 sequences, about 11% seen once. Material: whole blood, obtained at baseline. These TCRs come from an adult who was a healthcare worker with PCR-confirmed SARS-CoV-2 infection or an uninfected control (not recorded which).

This clonotype has more than one count but fewer than ten. The chain recombines TRBV4-1 with TRBJ2-3; 10 bases map to TRBD2. Germline V gives CDR1 MGHRA, CDR2 YSYEKL. The CDR3 is 18 residues long. V lost 1 base to trimming and J lost 2 bases; unmatched junction nucleotides: 9. CDR3 region: CASSQGLAGASPTDTQYF. The DNA for the CDR3 is TGCGCCAGCAGCCAAGGCCTAGCGGGGGCCTCCCCCACAGATACGCAGTATTTT.

This clonotype has only a few counts. The chain uses TRBV10-2 and TRBJ2-3; D is uncertain. Between the trimmed V and J ends, which lost 4 bases and 3 bases, there was a span of 11 bases. Germline loops: CDR1 WSHSY, CDR2 SAAADI. The CDR3 is made up of 14 amino acids. CDR3 DNA: TGCGCCAGCAGTGGCTGGGTCCAAACAGATACGCAGTATTTT. Amino acid sequence: CASSGWVQTDTQYF.

The rearrangement links TRBV5-1 to TRBJ2-1; tentative D call: TRBD1 (5 bases). Germline assignment: CDR1 SGHRS and CDR2 YFSETQ. Trimming removed 0 bases from V and 0 bases from J, with 10 bases in between. CDR3 length equals 16 residues. CDR3 protein: CASSLVGQSSYNEQFF. The CDR3 DNA reads as TGCGCCAGCAGCTTGGTGGGGCAGAGCTCCTACAATGAGCAGTTCTTC.

Many counts were recorded for this clonotype. The chain has TRBV6-5 and TRBJ2-3; the D gene could be TRBD1 or TRBD2 (5 bases each). The CDR3 is made up of 17 amino acids. V lost 0 bases, J lost 7 bases, and 20 bases lay in between. Germline V gives CDR1 MNHEY, CDR2 SVGAGI. The CDR3 DNA sequence: TGTGCCAGCAGTTACTCGAAGTTCAGGCAGGGAGACCATACGCAGTATTTT. Its protein product is CASSYSKFRQGDHTQYF.

The chain combines TRBV6-2 or TRBV6-3 with TRBJ2-3, with D possibly TRBD2 on 7 matching bases. Trimming shortened V by 5 bases and J by 5 bases, and 14 bases separated the two germline ends. CDR3 length: 14 amino acids. Germline V gene sequence: CDR1 MNHEY, CDR2 SVGEGT. The CDR3 loop is CASSQTGGQDTQYF. The CDR3 DNA reads as TGTGCCAGCAGTCAAACGGGGGGCCAAGATACGCAGTATTTT.

The table lists this clonotype with a few counts. V and J are TRBV12-3 or TRBV12-4 and TRBJ2-1; maybe TRBD1 (5 bases). Trimming stripped 1 base from V and 9 bases from J, with 16 bases between. The CDR3 consists of 15 residues. The CDR3 DNA follows: TGTGCCAGCAGTTTAGGACGGATAGCAAGGGGTGAGCAGTTCTTC. It encodes CASSLGRIARGEQFF.

In its sample, this clonotype was seen once. V is TRBV9 and J is TRBJ1-1, with TRBD1 matching 8 bases. J lost 6 bases, V lost 1 base, and 8 bases had no gene match. Germline V gives CDR1 SGDLS, CDR2 YYNGEE. This CDR3 has 15 amino acids. CDR3 nucleotide sequence: TGTGCCAGCAGCGTACAGGGGGCCTCTGGGTCTGAAGCTTTCTTT. The encoded protein is CASSVQGASGSEAFF.

The rearrangement uses TRBV29-1 and TRBJ1-1, with D hard to call. CDR3 size: 12 residues. The V gene's germline CDR1 is SQVTM and CDR2 ANQGSEA. The V end lost 5 bases, the J end lost 4 bases, and 11 bases lay between the germline ends. The CDR3 loop is CSVRGSSTEAFF. In nucleotides, the CDR3 is TGCAGCGTTCGCGGGTCAAGCACTGAAGCTTTCTTT.

The gene calls are TRBV28 and TRBJ2-3; TRBD1 might be the D (5 bases). Trimming stripped 3 bases from V and 6 bases from J, with 13 bases between. The germline gives CDR1 MDHEN, CDR2 SYDVKM. The CDR3 is 14 amino acids. This CDR3 is CASSFGALGDTQYF. The CDR3 region has the DNA TGTGCCAGCAGTTTTGGGGCTCTGGGGGATACGCAGTATTTT. The entire variable domain, with the rest obtained from reference TRBV28 and TRBJ2-3, is as follows: DVKVTQSSRYLVKRTGEKVFLECVQDMDHENMFWYRQDPGLGLRLIYFSYDVKMKEKGDIPEGYSVSREKKERFSLILESASTNQTSMYLCASSFGALGDTQYFGPGTRLTVL.

This clonotype was seen repeatedly, ten times or more. The chain recombines TRBV20-1 with TRBJ2-5, with TRBD2 matching over 9 bases. The CDR3 is made up of 16 amino acids. The germline V gene encodes CDR1 DFQATT and CDR2 SNEGSKA (reference sequence). V dropped 3 bases and J dropped 5; count of bases not matched to a gene: 13. CDR3 sequence: CSARELLAGGLETQYF. The DNA of the CDR3 is TGCAGTGCTAGGGAATTACTAGCGGGCGGGCTGGAGACCCAGTACTTC.

This rearrangement joins TRBV10-3 to TRBJ1-1, with 10 bases aligning to TRBD1. The V gene end was trimmed by 3 bases and the J gene end by 4 bases; junction bases not matched to a gene: 8. CDR3 length equals 16 residues. Germline values: CDR1 ENHRY, CDR2 SYGVKD. CDR3: CAISEPGQGWGTEAFF. The CDR3 nucleotides are TGTGCCATCAGTGAACCGGGACAGGGGTGGGGCACTGAAGCTTTCTTT.

The chain employs TRBV20-1 and TRBJ2-7; TRBD2 agrees at 8 bases. Losses at the gene ends were 6 bases for V and 3 bases for J; bases not matched to a gene: 13. CDR3 length: 15 residues. Looked up from germline, CDR1 is DFQATT and CDR2 is SNEGSKA (reference sequence). Here the CDR3 DNA reads TGCAGTGCCAGCGGGGGACCTCCTAATCGCTACGAGCAGTACTTC. Encoded protein: CSASGGPPNRYEQYF.

This clonotype turned up a few times. V and J are TRBV19 and TRBJ1-2, with TRBD1 matching 7 bases. J gave up 3 bases and V 4 bases, and 5 bases lay outside the gene matches. CDR1 is LNHDA, CDR2 SQIVND, per germline (reference sequence). This CDR3 contains 14 residues. This CDR3 reads CASSNRGDHYGYTF. CDR3 coding DNA: TGTGCCAGTAGTAACAGGGGAGACCACTATGGCTACACCTTC.

This clonotype came up a few times. Its ends do not fully match the called genes, so a read error is possible. The V and J genes are TRBV7-7 and TRBJ1-1; D gene uncertain. Germline CDR1 and CDR2: SSHAT and FNYEAQ (reference sequence). The CDR3 totals 12 residues. This CDR3 is CASSLFYIGAFF. DNA for the CDR3: TGTGCTAGCAGCTTGTTCTACATAGGAGCTTTCTTT.